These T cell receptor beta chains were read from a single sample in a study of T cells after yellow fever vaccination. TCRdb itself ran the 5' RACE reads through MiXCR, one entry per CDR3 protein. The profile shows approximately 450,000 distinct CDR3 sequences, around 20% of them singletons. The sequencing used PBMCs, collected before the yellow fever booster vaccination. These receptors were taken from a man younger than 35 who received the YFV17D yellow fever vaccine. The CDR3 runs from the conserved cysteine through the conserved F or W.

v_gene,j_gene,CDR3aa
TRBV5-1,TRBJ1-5,CASSLWEGQPQHF
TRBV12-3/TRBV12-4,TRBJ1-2,CASSFDGDHPSVGGYTF
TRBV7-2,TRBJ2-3,CASSLELIRAGDTDTQYF
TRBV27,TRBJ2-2,CASGAGTGELFF
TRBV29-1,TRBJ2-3,CSVEGLAARSTDTQYF
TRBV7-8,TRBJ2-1,CASSLRPGVDEQFF
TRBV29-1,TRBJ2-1,CSVATSVYNEQFF
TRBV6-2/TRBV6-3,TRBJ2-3,CASSPRVDTDTQYF
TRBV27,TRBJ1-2,CASSSRVSGYGYTF
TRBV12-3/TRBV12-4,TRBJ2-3,CASRQEEVGTASTDTQYF
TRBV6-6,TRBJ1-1,CAAQTGHNTEAFF
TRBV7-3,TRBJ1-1,CASSQVSRAEAFF
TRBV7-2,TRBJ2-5,CASSRRLAQETQYF
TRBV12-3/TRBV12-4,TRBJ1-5,CASRKGGEGRQPQHF
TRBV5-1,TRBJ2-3,CASSLGTGGVGTDTQYF
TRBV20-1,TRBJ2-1,CSASPYNEQFF
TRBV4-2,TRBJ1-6,CASSQRNEENSPLHF
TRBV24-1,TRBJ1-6,CATSGPYATGGSSYNSPLHF
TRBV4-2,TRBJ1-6,CASSARGYVGHSPLHF
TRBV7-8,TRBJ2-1,CASSPRTSQSYNEQFF
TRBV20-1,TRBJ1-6,CSARVGGGLHSPLHF
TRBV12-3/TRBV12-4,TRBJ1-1,CASSLGRPRARDTEAFF
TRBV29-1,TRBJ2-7,CSVVFEGRSYEQYF
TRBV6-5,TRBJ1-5,CASTDGSGQPQHF
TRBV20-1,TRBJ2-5,CSARPGGQETQYF
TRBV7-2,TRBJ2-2,CASSFLAGGGELFF